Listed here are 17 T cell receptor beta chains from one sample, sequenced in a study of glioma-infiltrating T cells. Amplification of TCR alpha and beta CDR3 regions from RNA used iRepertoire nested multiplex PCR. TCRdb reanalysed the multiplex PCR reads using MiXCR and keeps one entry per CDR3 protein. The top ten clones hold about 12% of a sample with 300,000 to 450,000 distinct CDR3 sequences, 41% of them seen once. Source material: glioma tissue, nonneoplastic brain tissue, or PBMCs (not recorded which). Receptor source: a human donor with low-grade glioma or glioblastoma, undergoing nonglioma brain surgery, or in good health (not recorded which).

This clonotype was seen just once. CDR3 residues: CASSQDPPGQYQPQHF. The CDR3 DNA reads TGTGCCAGCAGCCAAGATCCCCCAGGTCAATATCAGCCCCAGCATTTT. The chain is built from TRBV3-1 and TRBJ1-5; D uncertain. The CDR3 consists of 16 residues. Germline V CDR1 and CDR2: LGHDT, YNNKEL (reference sequence). With 0 bases removed from V and 5 bases from J, the gap between germline ends came to 14 bases.

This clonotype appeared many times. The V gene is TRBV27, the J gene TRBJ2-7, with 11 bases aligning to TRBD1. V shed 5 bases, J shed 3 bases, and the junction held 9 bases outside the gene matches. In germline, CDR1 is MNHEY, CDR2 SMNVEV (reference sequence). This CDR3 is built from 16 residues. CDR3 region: CASSRGQGAIFYEQYF. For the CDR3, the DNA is TGTGCCAGCAGTCGAGGACAGGGGGCTATTTTCTACGAGCAGTACTTC.

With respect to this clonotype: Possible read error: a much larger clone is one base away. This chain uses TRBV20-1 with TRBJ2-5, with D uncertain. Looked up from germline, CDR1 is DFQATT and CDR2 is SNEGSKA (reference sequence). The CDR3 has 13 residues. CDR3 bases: TGCTGTGCTAGGTGGCAGCCACAAGAGACCCAGTACTTC. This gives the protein CCARWQPQETQYF.

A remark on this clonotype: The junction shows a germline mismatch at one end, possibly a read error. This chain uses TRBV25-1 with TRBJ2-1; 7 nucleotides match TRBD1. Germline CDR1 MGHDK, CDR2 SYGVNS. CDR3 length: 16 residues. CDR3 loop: CVSSWDSSSSYNEQFF. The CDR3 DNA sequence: TGTGTCAGCAGTTGGGACAGCTCGAGCTCCTACAATGAGCAGTTCTTC.

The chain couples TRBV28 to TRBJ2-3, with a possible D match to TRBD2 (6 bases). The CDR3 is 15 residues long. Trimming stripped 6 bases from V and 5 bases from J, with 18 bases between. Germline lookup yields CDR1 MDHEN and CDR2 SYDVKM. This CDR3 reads CASSLLAPAVDTQYF. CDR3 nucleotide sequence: TGTGCCAGCAGCTTACTAGCCCCGGCGGTAGATACGCAGTATTTT.

CDR3 amino acids: CASSYYKQFF. CDR3 coding DNA: TGTGCCAGCAGTTACTACAAGCAGTTCTTC. This sequence joins TRBV27 and TRBJ2-1; D is uncertain. The germline CDR1 and CDR2 sequences are MNHEY and SMNVEV (reference sequence). The CDR3 sequence is 10 residues long. Trimming cost V 4 bases and J 11 bases, with 6 bases left between them.

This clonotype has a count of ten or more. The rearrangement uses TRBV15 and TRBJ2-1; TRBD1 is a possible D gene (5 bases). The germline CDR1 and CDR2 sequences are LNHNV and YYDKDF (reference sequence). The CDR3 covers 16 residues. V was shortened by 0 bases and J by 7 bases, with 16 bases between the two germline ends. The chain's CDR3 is CATSRDKGPVRNEQFF. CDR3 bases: TGTGCCACCAGCAGAGATAAGGGGCCAGTTCGGAATGAGCAGTTCTTC.

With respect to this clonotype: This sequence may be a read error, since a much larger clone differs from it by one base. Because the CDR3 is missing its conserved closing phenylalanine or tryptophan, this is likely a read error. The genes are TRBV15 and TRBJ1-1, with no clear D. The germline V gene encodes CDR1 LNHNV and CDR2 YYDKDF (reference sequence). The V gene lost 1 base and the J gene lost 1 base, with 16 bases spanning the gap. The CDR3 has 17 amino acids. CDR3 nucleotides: TGTGCCACCAGCAGAGTCCCCCCTAGGAGGCAGAACACTGAAGCTTTCTCT. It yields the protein CATSRVPPRRQNTEAFS.

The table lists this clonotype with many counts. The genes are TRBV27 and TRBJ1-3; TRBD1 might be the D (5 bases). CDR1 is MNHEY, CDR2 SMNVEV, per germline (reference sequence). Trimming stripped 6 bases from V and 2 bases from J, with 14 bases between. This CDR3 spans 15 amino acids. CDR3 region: CASRPTGTAGNTIYF. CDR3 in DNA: TGTGCCAGCAGGCCAACCGGGACGGCTGGAAACACCATATATTTT.

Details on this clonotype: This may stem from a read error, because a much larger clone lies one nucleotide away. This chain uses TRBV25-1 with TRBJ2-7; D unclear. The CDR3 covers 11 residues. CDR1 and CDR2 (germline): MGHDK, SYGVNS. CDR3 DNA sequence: TGTGCCTGCAGTGAAGGGTACGGGCAGTACTTC. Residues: CACSEGYGQYF.

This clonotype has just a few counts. CDR3 nucleotides: TGTGCCAGCAGCTTATCGAGAGGGTTCACCGGGGAGCTGTTTTTT. Its translation is CASSLSRGFTGELFF. The chain couples TRBV7-9 to TRBJ2-2, with D possibly being TRBD2 (5 bases). Germline values: CDR1 SEHNR, CDR2 FQNEAQ (reference sequence). Trimming took off 2 bases at V and 4 bases at J, with 11 bases between the two ends. The length of the CDR3 is 15 residues. The entire variable domain, with the rest obtained from reference TRBV7-9 and TRBJ2-2, is as follows: DTGVSQNPRHKITKRGQNVTFRCDPISEHNRLYWYRQTLGQGPEFLTYFQNEAQLEKSRLLSDRFSAERPKGSFSTLEIQRTEQGDSAMYLCASSLSRGFTGELFFGEGSRLTVL.

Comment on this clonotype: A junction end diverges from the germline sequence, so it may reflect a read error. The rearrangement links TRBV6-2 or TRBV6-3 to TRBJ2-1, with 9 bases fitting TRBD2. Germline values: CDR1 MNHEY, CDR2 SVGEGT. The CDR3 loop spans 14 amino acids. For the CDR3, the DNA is TGTGCCAGAAGTTCGACTAGCGGCAGGAATGAGCAGCTCTTC. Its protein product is CARSSTSGRNEQLF.

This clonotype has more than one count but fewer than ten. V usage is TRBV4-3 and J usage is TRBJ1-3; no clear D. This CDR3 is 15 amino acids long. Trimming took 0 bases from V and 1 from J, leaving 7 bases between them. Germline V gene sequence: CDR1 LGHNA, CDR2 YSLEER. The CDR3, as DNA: TGCGCCAGCAGCCAAGATTGGGATTCTGGAAACACCATATATTTT. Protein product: CASSQDWDSGNTIYF.

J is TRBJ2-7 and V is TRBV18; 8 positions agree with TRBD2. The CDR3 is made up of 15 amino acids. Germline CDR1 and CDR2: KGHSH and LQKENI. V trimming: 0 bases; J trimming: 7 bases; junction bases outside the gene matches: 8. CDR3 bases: TGTGCCAGCTCACCACCGAGTAGCGGGACTCCTGAGCAGTACTTC. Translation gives CASSPPSSGTPEQYF.

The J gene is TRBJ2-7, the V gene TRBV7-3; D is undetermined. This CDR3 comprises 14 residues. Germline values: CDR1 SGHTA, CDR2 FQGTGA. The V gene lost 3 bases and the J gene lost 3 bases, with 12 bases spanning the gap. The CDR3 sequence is CASSLVSLNYEQYF. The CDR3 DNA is TGTGCCAGCAGCTTGGTGTCATTAAACTACGAGCAGTACTTC.

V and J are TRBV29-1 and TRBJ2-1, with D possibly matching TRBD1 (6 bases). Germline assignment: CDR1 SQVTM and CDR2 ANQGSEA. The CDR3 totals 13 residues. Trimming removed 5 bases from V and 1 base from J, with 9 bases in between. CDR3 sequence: CSVIGGSYNEQFF. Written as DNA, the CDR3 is TGCAGCGTTATAGGGGGATCCTACAATGAGCAGTTCTTC.

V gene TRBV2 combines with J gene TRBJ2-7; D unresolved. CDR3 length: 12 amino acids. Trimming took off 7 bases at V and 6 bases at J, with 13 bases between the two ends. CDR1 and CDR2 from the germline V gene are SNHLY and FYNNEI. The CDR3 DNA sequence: TGTGCCAGCACCCTCGATCGAGGCGAGCAGTACTTC. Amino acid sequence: CASTLDRGEQYF.